The clone carrying this T cell receptor beta chain has just a few counts. This sample stems from a study of T cell changes during pregnancy in multiple sclerosis. The V gene's germline CDR1 is KGHSH and CDR2 LQKENI. The CDR3 runs to 15 residues. V was cut by 6 bases and J by 5 bases, with 19 bases left in between. Some clones are missing from TCRdb's copy, which holds only in-frame ones; the method was immunoSEQ multiplex PCR. Here the sample spans about 89,000 clones, about 90% being singletons. The specimen was peripheral blood, collected after pregnancy. The chain uses TRBV18 and TRBJ1-2; D is possibly TRBD1 (6 bases). The sequence was collected from a female donor in good health, enrolled as a control in a pregnancy study. The CDR3 DNA follows: TGTGCCAGCTCCCTTAGACAGGATCAGGAGTATGGCTACACCTTC. Translation gives CASSLRQDQEYGYTF.